A single sample is the source of the 13 T cell receptor beta chains below, sequenced in a study of T cell repertoires and HLA-DP antigens. Some clones are missing from TCRdb's copy, which holds only in-frame ones; the method was immunoSEQ multiplex PCR. The table records about 89,000 clones, approximately 89% of them present only once. The antigens of these receptors remain unknown. Sequenced: CD4+ T cells from PBMCs. The source of these receptors is a man in his fifties or sixties in good health and CMV-seronegative.

CDR3 region: CASSFGGQAVAFF. CDR3 nucleotides: TGTGCCAGCAGCTTTGGGGGCCAGGCCGTAGCTTTCTTT. The chain couples TRBV5-4 to TRBJ1-1, with D possibly being TRBD1 (6 bases). Germline CDR1 reads SGHNT; CDR2 reads YYREEE (reference sequence). The germline V and J ends were trimmed by 2 bases and 10 bases, with 15 bases remaining between them. The CDR3 has 13 amino acids.

The sample holds a few counts of this clone. The gene calls are TRBV7-9 and TRBJ1-5; TRBD1 matches at 9 bases. The V gene end was trimmed by 1 base and the J gene end by 2 bases; junction bases not matched to a gene: 6. The CDR3 is 17 amino acids. Germline CDR1 reads SEHNR; CDR2 reads FQNEAQ (reference sequence). The CDR3 DNA reads as TGTGCCAGCAGCTTAGGGACAGGGGACTTGGGCAATCAGCCCCAGCATTTT. Translated: CASSLGTGDLGNQPQHF. Full variable domain (outside the CDR3, taken from reference TRBV7-9 and TRBJ1-5): DTGVSQNPRHKITKRGQNVTFRCDPISEHNRLYWYRQTLGQGPEFLTYFQNEAQLEKSRLLSDRFSAERPKGSFSTLEIQRTEQGDSAMYLCASSLGTGDLGNQPQHFGDGTRLSIL.

V usage is TRBV4-1 and J usage is TRBJ2-1; 14 nucleotides agree with TRBD2. Germline V gene sequence: CDR1 MGHRA, CDR2 YSYEKL. Trimming cost V 4 bases and J 6 bases; bases outside gene matches: 5. The CDR3 is made up of 16 amino acids. The CDR3, as DNA: TGCGCCAGCAGCCTAACGACTAGCGGGGGGGCCAATGAGCAGTTCTTC. Translating gives CASSLTTSGGANEQFF.

V and J are TRBV7-2 and TRBJ2-5, with D perhaps TRBD1 or TRBD2 (6 bases each). V shed 2 bases and J shed 2 bases, with 24 bases lying between them. This CDR3 spans 19 amino acids. CDR1 is SGHTA and CDR2 is FQGNSA in the germline V gene. CDR3 coding DNA: TGTGCCAGCAGCTTAACCGGGGGCATGGGGTTTTCCTCTCAAGAGACCCAGTACTTC. Its translation: CASSLTGGMGFSSQETQYF.

The chain combines TRBV27 with TRBJ1-2; 9 nucleotides agree with TRBD1. In germline, CDR1 is MNHEY, CDR2 SMNVEV (reference sequence). The CDR3 runs to 14 residues. The junction had 6 bases not matched to a gene; V was cut back by 3 bases and J by 7 bases. The CDR3 here is CASSFGGTGLGYTF. CDR3 in DNA: TGTGCCAGCAGTTTTGGGGGGACAGGGCTTGGCTACACCTTC.

The V gene is TRBV4-1, the J gene TRBJ2-3; the D gene is possibly TRBD1 (5 bases). Germline V gene data show CDR1 as MGHRA and CDR2 as YSYEKL. The V end lost 4 bases, the J end lost 0 bases, and 11 bases lay between the germline ends. The CDR3 consists of 15 residues. CDR3 nucleotides: TGCGCCAGCAGCCCCAGACAGTCTAGCACAGATACGCAGTATTTT. Its protein product is CASSPRQSSTDTQYF.

CDR3 loop: CASSSLRGPYGYTF. The CDR3 DNA reads as TGTGCCAGCAGCTCCTTAAGGGGTCCCTATGGCTACACCTTC. This chain connects TRBV11-2 to TRBJ1-2; TRBD1 is a possible D gene (5 bases). This CDR3 has 14 amino acids. V lost 4 bases to trimming and J lost 4 bases, with 13 bases between them. In germline, CDR1 is SGHAT, CDR2 FQNNGV.

V gene TRBV4-3 combines with J gene TRBJ2-7; 7 bases fit TRBD1. The CDR3 length is 16 residues. V dropped 0 bases and J dropped 2; count of bases not matched to a gene: 7. CDR1 is LGHNA, CDR2 YSLEER, per germline. The CDR3 DNA reads as TGCGCCAGCAGCCAAGAGCCGACAGGGTCTGCCTACGAGCAGTACTTC. It yields the protein CASSQEPTGSAYEQYF.

The rearrangement joins TRBV29-1 to TRBJ2-7; 9 nucleotides agree with TRBD1. The J segment lost 1 base and the V segment lost 2 bases, leaving 3 bases of the junction unmatched. CDR3 length equals 14 residues. Germline lookup yields CDR1 SQVTM and CDR2 ANQGSEA. Here the CDR3 DNA reads TGCAGCGTTGAAACAGGGGGCATTTCCTACGAGCAGTACTTC. It specifies CSVETGGISYEQYF.

A note on this clone: The sample has other DNA sequences that encode this CDR3 too. The rearrangement uses TRBV7-2 and TRBJ2-5; D unclear. The CDR3 is 13 amino acids. The germline V gene has CDR1 SGHTA and CDR2 FQGNSA. V lost 2 bases, J lost 2 bases, and 6 bases lay in between. The CDR3 loop reads CASSLTPQETQYF. The CDR3 DNA reads TGTGCCAGCAGCTTAACACCACAAGAGACCCAGTACTTC.

The chain uses TRBV6-5 and TRBJ1-1; perhaps TRBD1 as D (5 bases). V lost 5 bases and J lost 7, with 11 bases in between. This CDR3 is 12 amino acids long. Germline CDR1 is MNHEY and CDR2 is SVGAGI. CDR3 sequence: CASSHGAVEAFF. The CDR3 bases are TGTGCCAGCAGTCATGGGGCGGTTGAAGCTTTCTTT.

The rearrangement links TRBV5-1 to TRBJ2-3; TRBD1 agrees at 7 bases. The germline V gene has CDR1 SGHRS and CDR2 YFSETQ. V dropped 1 base and J dropped 1; count of bases not matched to a gene: 3. The CDR3 loop spans 15 amino acids. CDR3 in amino acids: CASSLTGVRTDTQYF. The DNA for the CDR3 is TGCGCCAGCAGCTTGACAGGGGTGCGCACAGATACGCAGTATTTT. The whole variable domain, remainder taken from reference TRBV5-1 and TRBJ2-3, is KAGVTQTPRYLIKTRGQQVTLSCSPISGHRSVSWYQQTPGQGLQFLFEYFSETQRNKGNFPGRFSGRQFSNSRSEMNVSTLELGDSALYLCASSLTGVRTDTQYFGPGTRLTVL.

This clone came up a few times. The chain joins TRBV19 to TRBJ1-3; D ambiguous. The CDR3 runs 14 residues. The germline CDR1 and CDR2 sequences are LNHDA and SQIVND (reference sequence). Trimming took 1 base from V and 2 from J, leaving 6 bases between them. The CDR3 DNA follows: TGTGCCAGTAGTATAGGCAGTGCTGGAAACACCATATATTTT. Encoded protein: CASSIGSAGNTIYF.